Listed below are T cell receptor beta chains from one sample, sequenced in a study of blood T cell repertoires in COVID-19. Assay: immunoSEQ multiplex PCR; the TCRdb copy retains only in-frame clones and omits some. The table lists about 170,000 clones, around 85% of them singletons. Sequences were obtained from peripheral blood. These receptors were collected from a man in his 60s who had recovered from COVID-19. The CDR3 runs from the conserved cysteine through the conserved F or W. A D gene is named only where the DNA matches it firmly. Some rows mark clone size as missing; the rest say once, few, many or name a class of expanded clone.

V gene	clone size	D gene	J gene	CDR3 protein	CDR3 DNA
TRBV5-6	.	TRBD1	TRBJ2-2	CASSSLSGTGKRTGELFF	TGTGCCAGCAGCTCGTTATCCGGGACAGGGAAGAGGACCGGGGAGCTGTTTTTT
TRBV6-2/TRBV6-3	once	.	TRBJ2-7	CASSQTGRNEQYF	TGTGCCAGCAGCCAGACAGGCCGAAACGAGCAGTACTTC
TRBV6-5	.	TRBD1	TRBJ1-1	CASTKGDSTEAFF	TGTGCCAGCACCAAAGGGGACAGCACTGAAGCTTTCTTT
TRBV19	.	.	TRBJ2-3	CASSIGGSTDTQYF	TGTGCCAGTAGTATCGGCGGAAGCACAGATACGCAGTATTTT
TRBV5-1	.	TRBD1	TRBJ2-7	CASSPGTGQSYEQYF	TGCGCCAGCAGCCCAGGGACAGGGCAATCCTACGAGCAGTACTTC
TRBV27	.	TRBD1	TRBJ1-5	CASSARDRGFQPQHF	TGTGCCAGCAGTGCCCGGGACAGGGGTTTTCAGCCCCAGCATTTT
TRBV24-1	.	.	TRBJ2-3	CATSRGIGTDTQYF	TGTGCCACCAGTCGGGGGATCGGCACAGATACGCAGTATTTT
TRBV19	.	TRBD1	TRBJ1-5	CASSVPGQGWSKRAQPQHF	TGTGCCAGTAGTGTCCCGGGACAGGGATGGAGTAAGAGGGCTCAGCCCCAGCATTTT
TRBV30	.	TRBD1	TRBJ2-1	CAWSTTGTGGYNEQFF	TGTGCCTGGAGTACTACCGGGACAGGAGGCTACAATGAGCAGTTCTTC
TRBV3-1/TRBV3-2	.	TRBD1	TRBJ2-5	CASSQDTGAGEETQYF	TGTGCCAGCAGCCAAGATACAGGGGCCGGGGAAGAGACCCAGTACTTC
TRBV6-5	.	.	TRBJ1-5	CASGRQGSSQPQHF	TGTGCCAGCGGTCGGCAGGGTTCGAGTCAGCCCCAGCATTTT
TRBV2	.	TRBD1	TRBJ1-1	CASSEERRQGGTEAFF	TGTGCCAGCAGTGAAGAGAGGCGACAGGGGGGCACTGAAGCTTTCTTT
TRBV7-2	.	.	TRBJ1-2	CASSSASAANYGYTF	TGTGCCAGCAGCTCGGCCTCGGCGGCTAACTATGGCTACACCTTC
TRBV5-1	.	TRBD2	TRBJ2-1	CASSARGGPNEQFF	TGCGCCAGCAGCGCGCGGGGGGGCCCCAATGAGCAGTTCTTC
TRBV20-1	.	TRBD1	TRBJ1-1	CRGQGGSEAFF	TGCAGAGGACAGGGGGGGTCTGAAGCTTTCTTT
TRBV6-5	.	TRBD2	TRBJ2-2	CASWGLAVTGELFF	TGTGCCAGCTGGGGACTAGCAGTCACCGGGGAGCTGTTTTTT
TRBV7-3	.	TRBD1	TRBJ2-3	CASSARTGSTDTQYF	TGTGCCAGCAGCGCCCGGACAGGTAGCACAGATACGCAGTATTTT
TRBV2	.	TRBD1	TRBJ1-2	CASTWTGLDYGYTF	TGTGCCAGCACTTGGACAGGGCTGGACTATGGCTACACCTTC
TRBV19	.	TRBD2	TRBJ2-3	CASSIPGRASVDTQYF	TGTGCCAGTAGTATCCCTGGGAGGGCCTCCGTGGATACGCAGTATTTT
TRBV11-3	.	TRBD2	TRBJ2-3	CASSTGLGSNTDTQYF	TGTGCCAGCAGCACGGGACTAGGGTCGAACACAGATACGCAGTATTTT
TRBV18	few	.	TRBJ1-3	CASSPPRAGASSGNTIYF	TGTGCCAGCTCACCACCGAGGGCAGGGGCCAGCTCTGGAAACACCATATATTTT
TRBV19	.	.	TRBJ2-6	CASTPRRSGANVLTF	TGTGCCAGTACCCCCAGGCGTTCTGGGGCCAACGTCCTGACTTTC
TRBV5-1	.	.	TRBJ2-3	CASSPTAGTDTQYF	TGCGCCAGCAGCCCGACCGCGGGGACAGATACGCAGTATTTT
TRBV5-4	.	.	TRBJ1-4	CASSLGGTNEKLFF	TGTGCCAGCAGCCTAGGAGGGACTAATGAAAAACTGTTTTTT
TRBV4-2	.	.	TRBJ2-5	CASSQTTPLGETQYF	TGTGCCAGCAGCCAGACTACCCCACTAGGAGAGACCCAGTACTTC
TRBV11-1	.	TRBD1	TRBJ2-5	CASSLIQGKETQYF	TGTGCCAGCAGCTTAATACAGGGGAAAGAGACCCAGTACTTC
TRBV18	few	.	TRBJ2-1	CASSRRHNDEQFF	TGTGCCAGCTCACGTCGACATAACGATGAGCAGTTCTTC
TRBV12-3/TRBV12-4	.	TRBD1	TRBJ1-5	CASTRGGEQPQHF	TGTGCCAGCACCCGAGGGGGCGAGCAGCCCCAGCATTTT